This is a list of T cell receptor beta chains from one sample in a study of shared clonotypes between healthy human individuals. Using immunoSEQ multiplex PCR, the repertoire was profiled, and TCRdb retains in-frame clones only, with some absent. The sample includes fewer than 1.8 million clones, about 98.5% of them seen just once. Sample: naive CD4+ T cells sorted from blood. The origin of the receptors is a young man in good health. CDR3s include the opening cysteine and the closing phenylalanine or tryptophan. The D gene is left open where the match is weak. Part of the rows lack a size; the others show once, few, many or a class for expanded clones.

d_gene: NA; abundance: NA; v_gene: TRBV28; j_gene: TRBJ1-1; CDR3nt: TGTGCCAGCAGTGTCCAAAGCCGGGACAAGTCTGAAGCTTTCTTT; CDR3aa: CASSVQSRDKSEAFF
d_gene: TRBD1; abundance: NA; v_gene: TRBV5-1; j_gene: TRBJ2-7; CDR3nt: TGCGCCAGCAGCTTGCGCGGCAGGGGGAACGAGCAGTACTTC; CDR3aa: CASSLRGRGNEQYF
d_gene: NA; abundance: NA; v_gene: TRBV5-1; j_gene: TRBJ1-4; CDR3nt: TGCGCCAGCAGCTCGTCGGGGACTAATGAAAAACTGTTTTTT; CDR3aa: CASSSSGTNEKLFF
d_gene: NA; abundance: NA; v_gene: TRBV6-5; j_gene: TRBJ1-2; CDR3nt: TGTGCCAGCAGTACGGGGGTCTATGGCTACACCTTC; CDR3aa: CASSTGVYGYTF
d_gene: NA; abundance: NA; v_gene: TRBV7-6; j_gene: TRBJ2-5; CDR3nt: TGTGCCAGCAGCCCCCTGGACTGGAAGAAAGAGACCCAGTACTTC; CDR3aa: CASSPLDWKKETQYF
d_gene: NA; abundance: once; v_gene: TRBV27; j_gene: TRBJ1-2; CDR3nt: TGTGCCAGCAGTTTATCCTTTTCCAGAAGCTATGGCTACACCTTC; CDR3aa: CASSLSFSRSYGYTF
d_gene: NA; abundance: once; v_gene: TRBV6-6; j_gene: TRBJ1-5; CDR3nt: TGTGCCAGCAGATTGGACAGCGCCGAAAATCAGCCCCAGCATTTT; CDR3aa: CASRLDSAENQPQHF
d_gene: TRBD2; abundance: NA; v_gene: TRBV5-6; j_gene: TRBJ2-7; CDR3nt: TGTGCCAGCAGCCTGGGACTACTCTCCTACGAGCAGTACTTC; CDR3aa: CASSLGLLSYEQYF
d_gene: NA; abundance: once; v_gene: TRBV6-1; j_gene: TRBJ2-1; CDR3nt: TGTGCCAGCAGTGAATCAGGGAAGAATGAGCAGTTCTTC; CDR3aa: CASSESGKNEQFF
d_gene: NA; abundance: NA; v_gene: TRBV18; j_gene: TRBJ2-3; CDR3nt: TGTGCCAGCTCACCACTAGGGACTCAAGATACGCAGTATTTT; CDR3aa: CASSPLGTQDTQYF
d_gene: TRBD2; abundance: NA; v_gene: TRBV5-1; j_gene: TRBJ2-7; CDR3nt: TGCGCCAGCAGCTTGGGGCGGGAGGAAGCATACGAGCAGTACTTC; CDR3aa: CASSLGREEAYEQYF
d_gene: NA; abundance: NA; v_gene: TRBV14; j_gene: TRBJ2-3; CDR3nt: TGTGCCAGCGATAAGGGACTTTCGGCAGATACGCAGTATTTT; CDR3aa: CASDKGLSADTQYF
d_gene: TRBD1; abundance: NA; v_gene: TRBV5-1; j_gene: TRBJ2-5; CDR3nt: TGCGCCAGCAGCTTGGGAAACAGGGGAGAAAAAGAGACCCAGTACTTC; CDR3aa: CASSLGNRGEKETQYF
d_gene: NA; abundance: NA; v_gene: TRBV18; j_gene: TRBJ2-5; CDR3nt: TGTGCCAGCTCACCAAATTCGGTAGGGGAGACCCAGTACTTC; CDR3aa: CASSPNSVGETQYF
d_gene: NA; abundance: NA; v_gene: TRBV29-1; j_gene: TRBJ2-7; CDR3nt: TGCAGCGTTCGGGTCCGGGAGCTTGGTGAGCAGTACTTC; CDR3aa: CSVRVRELGEQYF
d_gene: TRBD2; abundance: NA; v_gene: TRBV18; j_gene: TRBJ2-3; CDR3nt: TGTGCCAGCTCACCACCGAGGCGGGGGGAGGATACGCAGTATTTT; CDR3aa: CASSPPRRGEDTQYF
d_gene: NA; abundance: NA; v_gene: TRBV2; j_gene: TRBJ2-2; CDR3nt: TGTGCCAGCAGAGAGAGGGCGGGCACCGGGGAGCTGTTTTTT; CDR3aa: CASRERAGTGELFF
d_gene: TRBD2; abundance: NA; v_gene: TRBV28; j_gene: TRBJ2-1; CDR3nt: TGTGCCAGCAGTTTGAACCTAGCGGGAAGGATCTTC; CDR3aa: CASSLNLAGRIF
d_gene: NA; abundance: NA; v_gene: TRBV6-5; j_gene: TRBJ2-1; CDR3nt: TGTGCCAGCAGTACCTTTCGGGACGGCGATGAGCAGTTCTTC; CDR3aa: CASSTFRDGDEQFF
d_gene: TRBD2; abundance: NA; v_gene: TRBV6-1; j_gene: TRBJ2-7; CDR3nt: TGTGCCAGTCGTCTAGCGGGAAACGAGCAGTACTTC; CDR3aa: CASRLAGNEQYF
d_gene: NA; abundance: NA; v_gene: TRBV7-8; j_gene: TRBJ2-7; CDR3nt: TGTGCCAGCAGCTTAGGGGTTGGGGTGGTATCCTACGAGCAGTACTTC; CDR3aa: CASSLGVGVVSYEQYF
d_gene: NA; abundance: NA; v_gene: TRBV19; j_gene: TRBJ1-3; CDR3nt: TGTGCCAGTAGTATTAACGGCGGAACATCTGGAAACACCATATATTTT; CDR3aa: CASSINGGTSGNTIYF
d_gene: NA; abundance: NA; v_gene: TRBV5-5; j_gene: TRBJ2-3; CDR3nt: TGTGCCAGCAGCTTCGGGCGACAGGCAGATACGCAGTATTTT; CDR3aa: CASSFGRQADTQYF
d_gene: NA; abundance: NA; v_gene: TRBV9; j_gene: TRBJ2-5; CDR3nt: TGTGCCAGCAGCGCAAATGGCCCCCCTCAAGAGACCCAGTACTTC; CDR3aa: CASSANGPPQETQYF
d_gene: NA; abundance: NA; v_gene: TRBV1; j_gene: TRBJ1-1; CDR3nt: TGCACCAGCAGCCACATGGGACAGAAAGCTTTCTTT; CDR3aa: CTSSHMGQKAFF
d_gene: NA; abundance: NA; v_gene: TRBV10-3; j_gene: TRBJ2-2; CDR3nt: TGTGCCATCAGTGAGCCGGCGGGCAGCCCAAAGACCGGACACGGGGAGCTGTTTTTT; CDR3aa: CAISEPAGSPKTGHGELFF
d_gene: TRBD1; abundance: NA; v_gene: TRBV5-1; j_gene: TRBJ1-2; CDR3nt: TGCGCCAGCAGCTTAGAGACAGGGACGTATGGCTACACCTTC; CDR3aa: CASSLETGTYGYTF
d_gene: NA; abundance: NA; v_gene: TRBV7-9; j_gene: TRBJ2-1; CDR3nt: TGTGCCAGCAGCCCAGACAATGAGCAGTTCTTC; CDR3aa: CASSPDNEQFF
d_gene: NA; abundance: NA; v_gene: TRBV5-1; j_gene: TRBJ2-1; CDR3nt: TGCGCCAGCAGCGACACCCCAAACAATGAGCAGTTCTTC; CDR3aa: CASSDTPNNEQFF
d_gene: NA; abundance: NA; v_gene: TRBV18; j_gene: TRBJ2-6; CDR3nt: TGTGCCAGCGCCCGATCTGGGGCCAACGTCCTGACTTTC; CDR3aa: CASARSGANVLTF
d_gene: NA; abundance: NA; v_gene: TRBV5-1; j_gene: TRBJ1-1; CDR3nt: TGCGCCAGCAGCTTGGGGCGACATCATTATGCAAGGGTAACTGAAGCTTTCTTT; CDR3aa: CASSLGRHHYARVTEAFF
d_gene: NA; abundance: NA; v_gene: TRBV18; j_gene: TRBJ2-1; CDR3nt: TGTGCCAGCTCCCCATTCGGGGGCGATGAGCAGTTCTTC; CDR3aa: CASSPFGGDEQFF
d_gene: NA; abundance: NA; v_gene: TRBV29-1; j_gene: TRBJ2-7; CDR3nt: TGCAGCGTTGTACAAACCTACGAGCAGTACTTC; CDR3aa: CSVVQTYEQYF
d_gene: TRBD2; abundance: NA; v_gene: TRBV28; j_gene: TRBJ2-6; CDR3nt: TGTGCCAGCAGTTCAGGCGGGGGTTCCGGGGCCAACGTCCTGACTTTC; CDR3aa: CASSSGGGSGANVLTF
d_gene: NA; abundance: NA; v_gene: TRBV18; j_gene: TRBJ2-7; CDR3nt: TGTGCCAGCTCACCATATCAGTACTACGAGCAGTACTTC; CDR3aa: CASSPYQYYEQYF
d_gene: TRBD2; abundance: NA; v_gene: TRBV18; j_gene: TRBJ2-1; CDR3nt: TGTGCCAGCTCACAGCGGGAAACGGGGGTTGGGGAGCAGTTCTTC; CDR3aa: CASSQRETGVGEQFF
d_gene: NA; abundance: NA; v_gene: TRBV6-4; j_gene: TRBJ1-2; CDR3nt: TGTGCCAGCAGAAAGAGCATAGCCGGGGATGGCTACACCTTC; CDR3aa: CASRKSIAGDGYTF
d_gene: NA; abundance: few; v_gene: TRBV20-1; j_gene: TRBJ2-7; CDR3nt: TGCAGTGCTAGACGAGGGGACGAGCAGTACTTC; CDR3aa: CSARRGDEQYF
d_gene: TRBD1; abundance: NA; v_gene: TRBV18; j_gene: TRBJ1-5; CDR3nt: TGTGCCAGCTCACCAATCCAGGGGGCGCCCAATCAGCCCCAGCATTTT; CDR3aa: CASSPIQGAPNQPQHF
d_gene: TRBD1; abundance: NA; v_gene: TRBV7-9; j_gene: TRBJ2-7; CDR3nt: TGTGCCAGCAGCCGACAGGGGACCTCCTACGAGCAGTACTTC; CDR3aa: CASSRQGTSYEQYF
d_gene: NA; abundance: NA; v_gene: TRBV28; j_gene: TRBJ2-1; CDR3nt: TGTGCCAGCTTTGAAACCGCTAATGAGCAGTTCTTC; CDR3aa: CASFETANEQFF
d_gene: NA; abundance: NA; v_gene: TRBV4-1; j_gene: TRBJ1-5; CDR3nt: TGCGCCAGCAGCCCTGCGGGGACAATAACCAATCAGCCCCAGCATTTT; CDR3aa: CASSPAGTITNQPQHF
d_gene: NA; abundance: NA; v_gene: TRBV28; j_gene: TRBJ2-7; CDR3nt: TGTGCCAGCAGTTTCCGCAAGAACTACGAGCAGTACTTC; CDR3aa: CASSFRKNYEQYF
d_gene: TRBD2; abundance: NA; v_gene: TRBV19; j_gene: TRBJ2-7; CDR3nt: TGTGCCAGTAAAGTAAGCGGGAGATCCCTCGAGCAGTACTTC; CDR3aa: CASKVSGRSLEQYF
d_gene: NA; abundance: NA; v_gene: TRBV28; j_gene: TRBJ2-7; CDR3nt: TGTGCCAGCCGGCGGTCCAGATACGAGCAGTACTTC; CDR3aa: CASRRSRYEQYF
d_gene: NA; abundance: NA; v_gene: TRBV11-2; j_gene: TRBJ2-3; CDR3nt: TGTGCCAGCAGCTTAGAGGTAACAGGCACAGATACGCAGTATTTT; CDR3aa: CASSLEVTGTDTQYF
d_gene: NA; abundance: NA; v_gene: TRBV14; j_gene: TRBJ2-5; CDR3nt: TGTGCCAGCCGTCTCCAAGAGACCCAGTACTTC; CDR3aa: CASRLQETQYF
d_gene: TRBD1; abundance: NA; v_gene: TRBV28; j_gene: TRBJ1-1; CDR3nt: TGTGCCAGCAGTTTTATGGACAGGGGGCGAAACACTGAAGCTTTCTTT; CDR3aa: CASSFMDRGRNTEAFF
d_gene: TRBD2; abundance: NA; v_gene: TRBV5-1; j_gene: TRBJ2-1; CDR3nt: TGCGCCAGCAGCTACCTAGCGGGAGCCTACAATGAGCAGTTCTTC; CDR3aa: CASSYLAGAYNEQFF
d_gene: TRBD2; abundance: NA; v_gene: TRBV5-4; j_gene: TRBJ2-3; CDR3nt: TGTGCCAGCAGCCCCGGGGGGTCAGATACGCAGTATTTT; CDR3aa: CASSPGGSDTQYF